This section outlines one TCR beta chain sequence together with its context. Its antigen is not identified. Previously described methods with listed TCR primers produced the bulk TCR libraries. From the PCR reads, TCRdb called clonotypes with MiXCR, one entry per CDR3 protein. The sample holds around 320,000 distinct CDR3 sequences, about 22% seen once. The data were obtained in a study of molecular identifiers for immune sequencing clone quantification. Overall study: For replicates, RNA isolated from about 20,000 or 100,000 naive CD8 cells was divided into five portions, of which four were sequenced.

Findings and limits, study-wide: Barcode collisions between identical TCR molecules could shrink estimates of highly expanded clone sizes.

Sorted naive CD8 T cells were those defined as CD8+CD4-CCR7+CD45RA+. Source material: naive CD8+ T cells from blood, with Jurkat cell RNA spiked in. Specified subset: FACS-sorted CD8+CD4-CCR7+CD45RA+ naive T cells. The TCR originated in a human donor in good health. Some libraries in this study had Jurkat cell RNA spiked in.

The CDR3 region has the DNA TGTGCCAGCAGTTTAGGGGAGGGGGCGCACTCACCCCTCCACTTT. Protein sequence: CASSLGEGAHSPLHF. The J gene is TRBJ1-6, the V gene TRBV12-3 or TRBV12-4; 7 bases are a match to TRBD1. The CDR3 runs to 15 residues. V lost 1 base and J lost 10; bases outside the gene matches: 7.